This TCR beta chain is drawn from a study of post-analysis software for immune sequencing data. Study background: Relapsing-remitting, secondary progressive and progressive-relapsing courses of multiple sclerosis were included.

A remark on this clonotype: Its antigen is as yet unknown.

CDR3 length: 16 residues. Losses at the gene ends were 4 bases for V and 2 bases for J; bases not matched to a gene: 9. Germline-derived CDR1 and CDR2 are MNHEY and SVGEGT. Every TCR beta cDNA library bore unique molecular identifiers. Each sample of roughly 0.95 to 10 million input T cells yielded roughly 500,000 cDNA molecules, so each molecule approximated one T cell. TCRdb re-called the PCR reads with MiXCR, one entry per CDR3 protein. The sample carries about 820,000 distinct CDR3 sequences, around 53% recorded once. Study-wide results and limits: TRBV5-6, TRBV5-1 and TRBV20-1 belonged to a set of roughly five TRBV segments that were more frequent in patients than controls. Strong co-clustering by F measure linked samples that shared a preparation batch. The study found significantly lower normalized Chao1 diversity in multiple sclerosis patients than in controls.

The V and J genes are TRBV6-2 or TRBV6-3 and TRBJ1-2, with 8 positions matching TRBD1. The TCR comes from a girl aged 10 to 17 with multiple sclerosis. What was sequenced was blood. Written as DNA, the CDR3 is TGTGCCAGCAGTTCTGCCGGAAGGACAGGGAACTATGGCTACACCTTC. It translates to CASSSAGRTGNYGYTF.